The rows below give T cell receptor beta chains drawn from one sample of a study of T cell responses to AZD1222 COVID-19 vaccine. Profiling relied on immunoSEQ multiplex PCR, and the TCRdb table lists in-frame clones only, not all of them. The data contain about 79,000 clones, approximately 83% of them singletons. The source material was peripheral blood, sampled 28 days after the second AZD1222 dose. The receptors come from an adult who received the AZD1222 COVID-19 vaccine. CDR3s include the opening cysteine and the closing phenylalanine or tryptophan. D genes are given only for firm matches. A row's size may be missing; if present it is once, few, many or a size class.

cdr3_aa,cdr3_nt,v_call,d_call,clone_size,j_call
CASSYRGETEAFF,TGTGCCAGCAGTTACAGAGGTGAGACTGAAGCTTTCTTT,TRBV6-5,.,few,TRBJ1-1
CASSNILAGGSYEQYF,TGTGCCAGTAGTAACATACTAGCGGGAGGCTCCTACGAGCAGTACTTC,TRBV19,TRBD2,.,TRBJ2-7
CASSRVRGAQPQHF,TGTGCCAGCAGTCGAGTCAGGGGAGCTCAGCCCCAGCATTTT,TRBV6-5,.,.,TRBJ1-5
CASSSGLAGGKETQYF,TGTGCCAGCAGTTCGGGACTAGCGGGAGGGAAAGAGACCCAGTACTTC,TRBV27,TRBD2,.,TRBJ2-5
CASSYARLVGPDTQYF,TGTGCCAGCAGTTACGCCCGACTAGTGGGCCCAGATACGCAGTATTTT,TRBV6-5,.,.,TRBJ2-3
CASSDSRTSGNTIYF,TGTGCCAGCTCCGACAGCCGGACCTCTGGAAACACCATATATTTT,TRBV2,.,.,TRBJ1-3
CAISESTVNTEAFF,TGTGCCATCAGTGAGTCGACCGTGAACACTGAAGCTTTCTTT,TRBV10-3,.,.,TRBJ1-1
CASSLGTGRTGNEQFF,TGTGCCAGCAGCTTAGGGACCGGGAGGACGGGCAATGAGCAGTTCTTC,TRBV11-2,TRBD2,.,TRBJ2-1
CASSFPSQPQHF,TGTGCCAGCAGCTTCCCCAGTCAGCCCCAGCATTTT,TRBV7-2,.,.,TRBJ1-5
CASSPPTSMNSPLHF,TGTGCCAGTAGCCCCCCGACTAGTATGAATTCACCCCTCCACTTT,TRBV19,.,.,TRBJ1-6
CASSPASGTYEQYF,TGTGCCAGCAGCCCGGCCAGCGGGACTTACGAGCAGTACTTC,TRBV7-3,TRBD2,.,TRBJ2-7